These 23 T cell receptor beta chains share one sample of origin, sequenced in a study of cytomegalovirus exposure and HLA in healthy donors. A multiplex PCR was run with 60 Vbeta primers and 13 Jbeta primers. Using immunoSEQ multiplex PCR, the repertoire was profiled, and TCRdb retains in-frame clones only, with some absent. Of around 250,000 clones listed, about 80% are singletons. The sequencing input was PBMCs. These receptors were collected from a woman aged 55-70 years in good health and CMV-seropositive.

This chain links TRBV4-1 with TRBJ2-5, with 8 bases lining up with TRBD2. Germline CDR1 and CDR2: MGHRA and YSYEKL. The CDR3 loop spans 15 amino acids. With 4 bases clipped from V and 0 bases from J, the junction kept 4 bases outside the gene matches. The CDR3 here is CASSRLLADQETQYF. The DNA for the CDR3 is TGCGCCAGCAGCCGATTACTAGCGGACCAAGAGACCCAGTACTTC.

CDR3 in amino acids: CASSVETITDTQYF. The CDR3 bases are TGTGCCAGCAGCGTGGAGACCATCACAGATACGCAGTATTTT. The V call is TRBV9, the J call TRBJ2-3, with no clear D. Trimming cost V 2 bases and J 2 bases, with 9 bases left between them. The CDR3 spans 14 residues. CDR1 and CDR2 from the germline V gene are SGDLS and YYNGEE.

This chain connects TRBV7-3 to TRBJ1-1; D may be TRBD1 (6 bases). Germline CDR1 reads SGHTA; CDR2 reads FQGTGA. The V end lost 2 bases, the J end lost 1 base, and 14 bases lay between the germline ends. This CDR3 comprises 16 residues. CDR3 sequence reads: CASSLQPSTGNTEAFF. The CDR3 coding sequence is TGTGCCAGCAGCTTACAACCCTCGACAGGGAACACTGAAGCTTTCTTT. Full variable domain (rest looked up from reference TRBV7-3 and TRBJ1-1): GAGVSQTPSNKVTEKGKYVELRCDPISGHTALYWYRQSLGQGPEFLIYFQGTGAADDSGLPNDRFFAVRPEGSVSTLKIQRTERGDSAVYLCASSLQPSTGNTEAFFGQGTRLTVV.

This clone was seen just once. This chain connects TRBV6-5 to TRBJ1-1; D remains ambiguous. CDR3 length: 15 amino acids. V lost 7 bases, J lost 5 bases, and 20 bases lay in between. Per the germline V gene, CDR1 is MNHEY and CDR2 is SVGAGI. CDR3 nucleotide sequence: TGTGCCAGCACCCTCAGCAGACGGGGAAGTACTGAAGCTTTCTTT. Its translation: CASTLSRRGSTEAFF.

About this clone: An end of the junction differs from the germline gene, which may be a read error. The chain carries TRBV7-9 and TRBJ2-5; 11 bases agree with TRBD2. This CDR3 is built from 16 residues. The V gene's germline CDR1 is SEHNR and CDR2 FQNEAQ (reference sequence). In DNA form, the CDR3 reads TGTTCCAGCAGCTCCTTAGCGGGAGGGAAACAAGAGACCCAGTACTTC. It is translated as CSSSSLAGGKQETQYF.

This clone has more than one count but fewer than ten. CDR3 nucleotides: TGTGCCAGCAGCTTTCGGAACCTAGGAGAAAACACTGAAGCTTTCTTT. As protein: CASSFRNLGENTEAFF. J is TRBJ1-1 and V is TRBV11-2; D gene uncertain. This CDR3 is 16 amino acids long. CDR1 is SGHAT and CDR2 is FQNNGV in the germline V gene. Trimming pared 3 bases from V and 2 bases from J, leaving 16 bases between. The entire variable domain, with the rest obtained from reference TRBV11-2 and TRBJ1-1, is as follows: EAGVAQSPRYKIIEKRQSVAFWCNPISGHATLYWYQQILGQGPKLLIQFQNNGVVDDSQLPKDRFSAERLKGVDSTLKIQPAKLEDSAVYLCASSFRNLGENTEAFFGQGTRLTVV.

V and J are TRBV6-5 and TRBJ2-1; 7 bases line up with TRBD2. V lost 0 bases and J lost 9; bases outside the gene matches: 11. The CDR3 length is 16 residues. Germline V gene lookup returns CDR1 MNHEY and CDR2 SVGAGI. CDR3: CASSYSFDWGGGEQFF. The DNA for the CDR3 is TGTGCCAGCAGTTACTCGTTCGACTGGGGGGGTGGTGAGCAGTTCTTC.

V gene TRBV21-1 combines with J gene TRBJ2-7; no check of the table's D call, TRBD2, against the DNA was made. TRBV21-1 is shown as a pseudogene. CDR3 length equals 17 residues. The CDR3 here is CASSRPSSGRPTYEQYF. CDR3 sequence (DNA): TGTGCCAGCAGCAGACCTTCTAGCGGGAGGCCTACCTACGAGCAGTACTTC.

This clone was recorded a few times. This chain connects TRBV19 to TRBJ1-1; D unclear. This CDR3 comprises 13 residues. In germline, CDR1 is LNHDA, CDR2 SQIVND (reference sequence). V lost 5 bases, J lost 2 bases, and 9 bases lay in between. The CDR3 DNA reads TGTGCCAGTAGTCAGGTACAAAACACTGAAGCTTTCTTT. It encodes CASSQVQNTEAFF.

The rearrangement joins TRBV5-1 to TRBJ2-1, with 7 bases matching TRBD2. The CDR3 is 18 amino acids. Germline CDR1 and CDR2: SGHRS and YFSETQ. V was clipped by 0 bases and J by 0 bases; unmatched bases: 9. The CDR3 reads CASSLVSLAASSYNEQFF. The CDR3 bases are TGCGCCAGCAGCTTGGTTTCCCTAGCGGCGAGCTCCTACAATGAGCAGTTCTTC.

For this clone: This specimen includes other DNA sequences encoding the same CDR3. In DNA, the CDR3 is TGCGCCAGCAGCCGGTCCTACGAGCAGTACTTC. It encodes CASSRSYEQYF. The rearrangement links TRBV5-1 to TRBJ2-7; D not certain. The CDR3 runs 11 residues. V lost 4 bases to trimming and J lost 1 base, with 3 bases between them. Per the germline V gene, CDR1 is SGHRS and CDR2 is YFSETQ. Variable domain in full (rest from reference TRBV5-1 and TRBJ2-7): KAGVTQTPRYLIKTRGQQVTLSCSPISGHRSVSWYQQTPGQGLQFLFEYFSETQRNKGNFPGRFSGRQFSNSRSEMNVSTLELGDSALYLCASSRSYEQYFGPGTRLTVT.

J is TRBJ1-1 and V is TRBV29-1; D is ambiguous. The CDR3 runs to 14 residues. Germline V CDR1 and CDR2: SQVTM, ANQGSEA. V gave up 5 bases and J gave up 5 bases, with 18 bases separating them. The CDR3 region is CSVQTPTGGTEAFF. For the CDR3, the DNA is TGCAGCGTTCAGACCCCCACCGGCGGAACTGAAGCTTTCTTT.

V usage is TRBV6-4 and J usage is TRBJ1-1; perhaps TRBD1 as D (6 bases). The CDR3 has 13 residues. Germline loops: CDR1 MRHNA, CDR2 SNTAGT. V lost 5 bases to trimming and J lost 0 bases, with 7 bases between them. The CDR3 here is CASSQGLNTEAFF. The CDR3 DNA reads TGTGCCAGCAGTCAGGGGTTGAACACTGAAGCTTTCTTT.

Here the CDR3 reads CASSPETGYGYTF. The CDR3 DNA sequence: TGTGCCAGCAGCCCGGAGACTGGCTATGGCTACACCTTC. This chain joins TRBV7-3 and TRBJ1-2, with D unclear. This CDR3 is 13 amino acids long. The germline CDR1 and CDR2 sequences are SGHTA and FQGTGA. V was cut by 5 bases and J by 4 bases, with 11 bases left in between.

The chain carries TRBV29-1 and TRBJ2-3, with D perhaps TRBD1 (5 bases). Germline V gene lookup returns CDR1 SQVTM and CDR2 ANQGSEA. The CDR3 is 10 residues long. V was pared by 3 bases and J by 7 bases, with 5 bases between. The CDR3 spells CSVEGHTQYF. The CDR3, as DNA: TGCAGCGTTGAGGGGCATACGCAGTATTTT.

The V call is TRBV5-4, the J call TRBJ2-1; 7 bases line up with TRBD2. V dropped 0 bases and J dropped 2; count of bases not matched to a gene: 11. There are 18 residues in the CDR3. Germline CDR1 and CDR2: SGHNT and YYREEE (reference sequence). CDR3 protein: CASSLGLLGSGTYNEQFF. CDR3 sequence (DNA): TGTGCCAGCAGCTTGGGCCTCCTTGGGAGCGGGACCTACAATGAGCAGTTCTTC.

The rearrangement links TRBV5-1 to TRBJ2-3; a possible D gene is TRBD2 (7 bases). The CDR3 runs to 16 residues. Germline lookup yields CDR1 SGHRS and CDR2 YFSETQ. Trimming pared 2 bases from V and 4 bases from J, leaving 17 bases between. The CDR3 reads CASSFIGGGVADTQYF. The CDR3 DNA follows: TGCGCCAGCAGCTTCATAGGCGGGGGCGTAGCAGATACGCAGTATTTT. The complete variable domain, with remaining parts taken from reference TRBV5-1 and TRBJ2-3, reads KAGVTQTPRYLIKTRGQQVTLSCSPISGHRSVSWYQQTPGQGLQFLFEYFSETQRNKGNFPGRFSGRQFSNSRSEMNVSTLELGDSALYLCASSFIGGGVADTQYFGPGTRLTVL.

The rearrangement links TRBV2 to TRBJ2-1; no firm D call. Germline CDR1 and CDR2: SNHLY and FYNNEI. The CDR3 is 13 residues long. V dropped 3 bases and J dropped 1 base, with 4 bases sitting between them. Here the CDR3 reads CASSEESYNEQFF. The CDR3 bases are TGTGCCAGCAGTGAGGAGTCCTACAATGAGCAGTTCTTC. The full variable domain, completed using reference TRBV2 and TRBJ2-1, is EPEVTQTPSHQVTQMGQEVILRCVPISNHLYFYWYRQILGQKVEFLVSFYNNEISEKSEIFDDQFSVERPDGSNFTLKIRSTKLEDSAMYFCASSEESYNEQFFGPGTRLTVL.

This rearrangement joins TRBV5-4 to TRBJ2-7; D is uncertain. This CDR3 has 14 amino acids. V lost 2 bases to trimming and J lost 5 bases, with 14 bases between them. Germline V lookup: CDR1 SGHNT, CDR2 YYREEE (reference sequence). The CDR3 region is CASSFLWRLDEQYF. The CDR3 DNA follows: TGTGCCAGCAGCTTTTTGTGGCGGTTAGACGAGCAGTACTTC.

This clone was seen just once. The J gene is TRBJ1-2, the V gene TRBV7-2; D might be TRBD1 (5 bases). V lost 1 base and J lost 7, with 13 bases in between. The CDR3 consists of 14 residues. Germline loops: CDR1 SGHTA, CDR2 FQGNSA. In nucleotides, the CDR3 is TGTGCCAGCAGCTTAGGAATAGGGGTGGGTGGCTACACCTTC. Protein sequence: CASSLGIGVGGYTF. Using reference TRBV7-2 and TRBJ1-2 for the parts outside the CDR3, the full variable domain is GAGVSQSPSNKVTEKGKDVELRCDPISGHTALYWYRQSLGQGLEFLIYFQGNSAPDKSGLPSDRFSAERTGGSVSTLTIQRTQQEDSAVYLCASSLGIGVGGYTFGSGTRLTVV.

This clone showed up just a few times. The J gene is TRBJ2-3, the V gene TRBV5-4; 7 bases match TRBD1. CDR3 size: 15 residues. CDR1 SGHNT and CDR2 YYREEE come from the germline V gene (reference sequence). Trimming removed 4 bases from V and 2 bases from J; junction bases left unmatched: 7. In DNA form, the CDR3 reads TGTGCCAGCAGCCAAGGGGGCGGCCACACAGATACGCAGTATTTT. It specifies CASSQGGGHTDTQYF.

Of note for this clone: At one end the junction does not follow the germline gene, possibly because of a read error. The chain couples TRBV6-5 to TRBJ1-1; no definite D call. The CDR3 runs 12 residues. In germline, CDR1 is MNHEY, CDR2 SVGAGI. The DNA for the CDR3 is TGTGCCGGCAGTTACGCGGGGACTGAAGCTTTCTTT. It encodes CAGSYAGTEAFF.

This chain connects TRBV2 to TRBJ2-1; 8 bases fit TRBD2. The germline gives CDR1 SNHLY, CDR2 FYNNEI. The CDR3 loop spans 15 amino acids. The J segment lost 1 base and the V segment lost 11 bases, leaving 10 bases of the junction unmatched. Here the CDR3 DNA reads TGTGCCGCCCATGGAGAGCGGGAGTCCTACAATGAGCAGTTCTTC. It is translated as CAAHGERESYNEQFF. Supplemented by reference TRBV2 and TRBJ2-1, the full variable domain reads EPEVTQTPSHQVTQMGQEVILRCVPISNHLYFYWYRQILGQKVEFLVSFYNNEISEKSEIFDDQFSVERPDGSNFTLKIRSTKLEDSAMYFCAAHGERESYNEQFFGPGTRLTVL.